This T cell receptor (beta chain) was profiled in a study of cytomegalovirus exposure and HLA in healthy donors. The study, taken as a whole, reports: Fewer N-insertions (relative to the approximately 670-donor mean) were reportedly seen in an Asian-associated ancestry cluster in a later analysis.

It was with 60 Vbeta and 13 Jbeta primers that the PCR ran. Sequenced by immunoSEQ multiplex PCR; TCRdb stores in-frame clones only, minus some. Of some 87,000 clones listed, around four fifths are singletons. Worth noting for this clone: No antigen is known for it.

Healthy bone marrow donors made up the donor group. The V gene end was trimmed by 5 bases and the J gene end by 2 bases; junction bases not matched to a gene: 4. This CDR3 has 15 residues. Germline V lookup: CDR1 MNHNS, CDR2 SASEGT. Sequencing used PBMCs. This receptor was identified in a man aged 50-59 years in good health and CMV-seropositive. The chain carries TRBV6-1 and TRBJ1-5; 9 nucleotides agree with TRBD1. For the CDR3, the DNA is TGTGCCAGCAGTAACGGACAGGGGCGCAATCAGCCCCAGCATTTT. Amino acids: CASSNGQGRNQPQHF.